This entry describes one T cell receptor beta chain. As yet, its antigen is unknown. The sample originates from a study of blood T cells in healthy people across ages. Whole-study findings and limits: The study found more naive CD4+ cells and higher diversity in long-lived than aged donors. As age increased, TCR beta diversity per million T cells fell in a roughly linear fashion.

Ten milliliters of peripheral blood were drawn from each donor. Total RNA, at least 5 micrograms per sample, was extracted from PBMCs. The authors ran a second PCR of about 7 to 11 cycles using a sample-barcoded 5' primer and a J-beta primer mix. A single record per CDR3 protein comes from TCRdb applying MiXCR to the 5' RACE reads. The profile shows 850,000 to 1,100,000 distinct CDR3 sequences, roughly two fifths of them singletons. This TCR derives from a man younger than 30 in good health. Sequencing used blood.

CDR3 sequence reads: CASSRLAGANYGYTF. Here the CDR3 DNA reads TGTGCCAGCAGCCGCCTGGCGGGAGCTAACTATGGCTACACCTTC. The rearrangement links TRBV7-9 to TRBJ1-2; D ambiguous. The V end lost 5 bases, the J end lost 0 bases, and 13 bases lay between the germline ends. This CDR3 has 15 amino acids. Germline loops: CDR1 SEHNR, CDR2 FQNEAQ (reference sequence).